The entry below describes one TCR beta chain. Amplified TCR beta CDR3 regions came from RNA transcripts. HTBI primers drove first-round RT-PCR of the TCR CDR3. TCRdb processed the multiplex PCR reads anew with MiXCR; each CDR3 protein has one entry. The sample gives approximately 510,000 distinct CDR3 sequences, around 21% of which show up once; about 25% is in the top ten. The data were obtained in a study of T cells in Graves' hyperthyroidism and ophthalmopathy. Clinical symptoms, serum thyroxine, TRAb, thyroid ultrasound and orbital computed tomography informed diagnoses. PBMCs were derived from more than 8 ml fresh peripheral blood. The CDR3 totals 15 residues. The germline V and J ends were trimmed by 1 base and 7 bases, with 17 bases remaining between them. Per germline, CDR1 DFQATT and CDR2 SNEGSKA (reference sequence).

The sample taken for sequencing was blood. The J gene is TRBJ1-5, the V gene TRBV20-1; D is uncertain. This clonotype was sampled from a young man with Graves' hyperthyroidism. The CDR3 bases are TGCAGTGCTAGAGGGTTCGGGGTCGGGGTACAGCCCCAGCATTTT. Its protein product is CSARGFGVGVQPQHF.